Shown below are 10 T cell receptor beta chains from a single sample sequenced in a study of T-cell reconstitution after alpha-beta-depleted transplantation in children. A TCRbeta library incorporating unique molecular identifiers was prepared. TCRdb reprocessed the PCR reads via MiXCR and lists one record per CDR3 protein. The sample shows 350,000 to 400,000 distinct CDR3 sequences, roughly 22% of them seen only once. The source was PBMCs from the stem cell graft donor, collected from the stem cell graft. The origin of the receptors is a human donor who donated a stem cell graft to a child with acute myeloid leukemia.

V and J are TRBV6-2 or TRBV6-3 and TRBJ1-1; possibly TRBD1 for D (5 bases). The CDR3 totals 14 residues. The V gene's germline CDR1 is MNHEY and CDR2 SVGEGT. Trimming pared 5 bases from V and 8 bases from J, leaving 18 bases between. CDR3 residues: CASSRQNRPSEAFF. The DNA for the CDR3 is TGTGCCAGCAGTCGACAGAACAGGCCGTCCGAAGCTTTCTTT.

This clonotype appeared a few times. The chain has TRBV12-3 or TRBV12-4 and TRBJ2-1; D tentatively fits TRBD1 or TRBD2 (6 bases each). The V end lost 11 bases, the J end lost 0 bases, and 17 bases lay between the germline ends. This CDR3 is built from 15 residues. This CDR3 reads CAARGLGGSYNEQFF. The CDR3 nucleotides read TGTGCCGCCAGGGGACTCGGTGGCTCCTACAATGAGCAGTTCTTC.

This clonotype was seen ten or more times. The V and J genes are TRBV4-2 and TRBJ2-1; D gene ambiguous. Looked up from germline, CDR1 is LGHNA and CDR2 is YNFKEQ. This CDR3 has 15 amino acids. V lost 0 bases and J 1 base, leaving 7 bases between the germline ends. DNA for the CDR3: TGTGCCAGCAGCCAAGAAGTGGATTCCTACAATGAGCAGTTCTTC. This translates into CASSQEVDSYNEQFF.

CDR3 DNA sequence: TGCAGTGCTAGAGTCAGTAACAATCAGCCCCAGCATTTT. Amino acid sequence: CSARVSNNQPQHF. The V and J genes are TRBV20-1 and TRBJ1-5; D uncertain. The CDR3 covers 13 residues. Trimming left V 1 base short and J 3 bases short, with 7 bases between. In germline, CDR1 is DFQATT, CDR2 SNEGSKA (reference sequence).

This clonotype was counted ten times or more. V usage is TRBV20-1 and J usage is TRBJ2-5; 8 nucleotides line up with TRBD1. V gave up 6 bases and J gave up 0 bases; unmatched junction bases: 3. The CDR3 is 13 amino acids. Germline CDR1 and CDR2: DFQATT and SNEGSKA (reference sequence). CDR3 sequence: CSAPDRDQETQYF. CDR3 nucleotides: TGCAGTGCGCCGGACAGGGACCAAGAGACCCAGTACTTC.

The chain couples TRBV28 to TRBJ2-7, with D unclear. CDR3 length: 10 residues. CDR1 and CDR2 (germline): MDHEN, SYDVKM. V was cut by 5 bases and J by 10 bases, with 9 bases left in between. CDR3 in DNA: TGTGCCAGCAGTCTAAAAGAACAGTACTTC. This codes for CASSLKEQYF. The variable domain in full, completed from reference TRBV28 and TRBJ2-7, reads DVKVTQSSRYLVKRTGEKVFLECVQDMDHENMFWYRQDPGLGLRLIYFSYDVKMKEKGDIPEGYSVSREKKERFSLILESASTNQTSMYLCASSLKEQYFGPGTRLTVT.

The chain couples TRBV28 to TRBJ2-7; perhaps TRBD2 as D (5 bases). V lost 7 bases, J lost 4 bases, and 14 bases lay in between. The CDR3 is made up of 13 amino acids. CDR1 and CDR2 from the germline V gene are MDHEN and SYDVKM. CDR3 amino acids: CASTLRGRYEQYF. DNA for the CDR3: TGTGCCAGCACCCTAAGAGGGCGGTACGAGCAGTACTTC.

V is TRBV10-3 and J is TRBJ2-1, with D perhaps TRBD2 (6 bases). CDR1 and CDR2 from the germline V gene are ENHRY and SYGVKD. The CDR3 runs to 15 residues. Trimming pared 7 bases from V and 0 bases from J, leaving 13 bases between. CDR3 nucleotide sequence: TGTGCCATCATGGGGGACTCTAGCTCCTACAATGAGCAGTTCTTC. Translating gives CAIMGDSSSYNEQFF.

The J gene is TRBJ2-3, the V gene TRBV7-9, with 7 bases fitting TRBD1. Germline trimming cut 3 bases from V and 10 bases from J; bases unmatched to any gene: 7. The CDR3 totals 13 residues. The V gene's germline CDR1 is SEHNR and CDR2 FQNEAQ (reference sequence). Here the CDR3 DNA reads TGTGCCAGCAGCTTCGACAGGGATTATCCGCAGTATTTT. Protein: CASSFDRDYPQYF.

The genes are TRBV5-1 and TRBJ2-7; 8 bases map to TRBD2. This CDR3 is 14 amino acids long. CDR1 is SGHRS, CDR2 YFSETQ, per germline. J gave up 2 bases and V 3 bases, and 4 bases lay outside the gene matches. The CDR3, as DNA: TGCGCCAGCAGCTACTCTAGCGGGCCCTACGAGCAGTACTTC. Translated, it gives CASSYSSGPYEQYF.